This section outlines one T cell receptor (beta chain) sequence together with its context. No antigen is known for it. This sample also contains other DNA sequences that code for the same CDR3. These data are taken from a study of cytomegalovirus exposure and HLA in healthy donors. Study-wide context: Earlier work reported about 110 million unique TCR beta sequences from 170 million or so T cells. Whole-study results and caveats: Roughly uniform sequencing depth across donors was assumed, possibly incorrectly. For most TCR beta V segments, an earlier analysis put the productive rate at about 87% or about 30% of the time.

The CDR3 consists of 13 residues. The junction had 11 bases not matched to a gene; V was cut back by 8 bases and J by 4 bases. Germline V gene lookup returns CDR1 SQVTM and CDR2 ANQGSEA. This PCR relied on a set of 60 Vbeta primers and 13 Jbeta primers. This table comes from immunoSEQ multiplex PCR, and its TCRdb copy is limited to in-frame clones, with some not included. Of 65,000 or so clones in the sample, 77% were seen once. Sequenced: PBMCs. The V call is TRBV29-1, the J call TRBJ2-7, with 7 bases lining up with TRBD2. The sequence was obtained from a woman between 40 and 55 years old in good health and CMV-seropositive. In DNA, the CDR3 is TGCAGCCTCGTGGGGGGGACGACTTACGAGCAGTACTTC. The encoded protein is CSLVGGTTYEQYF.